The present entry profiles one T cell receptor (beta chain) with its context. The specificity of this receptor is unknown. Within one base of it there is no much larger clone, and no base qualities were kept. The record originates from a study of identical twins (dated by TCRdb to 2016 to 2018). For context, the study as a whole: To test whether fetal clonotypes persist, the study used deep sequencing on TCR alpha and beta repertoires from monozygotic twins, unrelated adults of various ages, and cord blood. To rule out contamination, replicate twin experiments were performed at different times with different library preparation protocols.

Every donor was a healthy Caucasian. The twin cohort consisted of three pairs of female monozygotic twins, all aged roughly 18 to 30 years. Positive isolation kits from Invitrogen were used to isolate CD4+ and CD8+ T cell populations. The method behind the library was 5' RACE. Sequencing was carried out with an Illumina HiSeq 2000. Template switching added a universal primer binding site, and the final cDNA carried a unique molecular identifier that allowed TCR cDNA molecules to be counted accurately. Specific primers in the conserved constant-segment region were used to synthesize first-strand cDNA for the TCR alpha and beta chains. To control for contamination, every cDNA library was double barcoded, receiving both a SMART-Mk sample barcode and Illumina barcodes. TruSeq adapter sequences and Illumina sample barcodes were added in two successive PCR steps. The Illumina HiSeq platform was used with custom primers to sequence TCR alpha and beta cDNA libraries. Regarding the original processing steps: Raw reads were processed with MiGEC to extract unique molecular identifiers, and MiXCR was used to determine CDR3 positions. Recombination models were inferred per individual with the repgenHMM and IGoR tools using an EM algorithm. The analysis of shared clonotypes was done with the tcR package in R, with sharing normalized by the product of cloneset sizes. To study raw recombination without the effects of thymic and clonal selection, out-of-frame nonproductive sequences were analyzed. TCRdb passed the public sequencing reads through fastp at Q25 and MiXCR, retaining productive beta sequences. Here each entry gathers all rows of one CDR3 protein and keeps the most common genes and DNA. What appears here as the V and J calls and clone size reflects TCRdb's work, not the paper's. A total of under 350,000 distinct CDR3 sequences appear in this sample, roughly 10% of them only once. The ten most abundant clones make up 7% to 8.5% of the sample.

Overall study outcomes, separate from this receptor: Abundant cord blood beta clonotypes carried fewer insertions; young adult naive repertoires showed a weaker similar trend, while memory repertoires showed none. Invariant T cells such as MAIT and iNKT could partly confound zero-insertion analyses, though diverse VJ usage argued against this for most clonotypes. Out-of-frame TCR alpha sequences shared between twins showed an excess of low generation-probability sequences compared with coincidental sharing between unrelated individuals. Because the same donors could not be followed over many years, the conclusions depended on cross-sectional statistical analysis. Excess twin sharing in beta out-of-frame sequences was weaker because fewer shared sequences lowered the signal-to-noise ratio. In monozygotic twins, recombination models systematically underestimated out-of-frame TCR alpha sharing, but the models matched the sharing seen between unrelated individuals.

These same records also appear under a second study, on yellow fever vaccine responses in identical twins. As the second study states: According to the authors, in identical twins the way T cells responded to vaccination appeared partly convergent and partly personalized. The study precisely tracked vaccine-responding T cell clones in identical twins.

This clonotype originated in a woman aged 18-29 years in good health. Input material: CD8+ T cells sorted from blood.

The CDR3 protein: CASRIGLAGVSETQYF. The DNA sequence reads TGTGCCAGCAGGATCGGGCTAGCGGGAGTATCAGAGACCCAGTACTTC. The chain links TRBV6-2 or TRBV6-3 with TRBJ2-5, and 10 bases in between align with TRBD2. Measured from the cysteine to the phenylalanine, the CDR3 is 16 residues long. Left in the record is the CDR3 DNA by itself, 48 bases read in frame from the first base. From a lookup of the germline V gene, CDR1 and CDR2 are MNHEY and SVGEGT. V has 6 bases trimmed and J has 4 bases trimmed; junction bases matching no gene number 11.